This T cell receptor beta chain was obtained from a study of T cells after posttransplantation cyclophosphamide. V lost 2 bases and J 0 bases, leaving 9 bases between the germline ends. The CDR3 is 15 residues long. Germline V gene sequence: CDR1 SGDLS, CDR2 YYNGEE. This clone has only one observation. Method: immunoSEQ multiplex PCR; TCRdb's copy keeps in-frame clones and lacks some. The sample shows over 20,000 clones, roughly 98% of them seen only once. The chain employs TRBV9 and TRBJ1-3, with D unclear. The sequencing input was naive CD8+ T cells sorted from PBMCs. This TCR was sampled from a man between 35 and 55 years old in good health, CMV-negative, and a related stem cell transplant donor. This chain's CDR3 is CASSVSAASGNTIYF. The DNA for the CDR3 is TGTGCCAGCAGCGTCTCCGCGGCCTCTGGAAACACCATATATTTT.